This T cell receptor beta chain is from a study of tumor-infiltrating lymphocytes in primary liver carcinoma. Study-level background: Maximum tumor diameters ranged from roughly 4.2 to 11 cm, stage T1-T3 N0M0. Sample yields, roughly 3.5 to 8 million productive TCRbeta reads, were similar across the tissue types.

Worth noting for this clonotype: At one end, the junction sequence differs from germline, possibly due to a read error.

This CDR3 comprises 12 residues. Starting material of 400 to 600 ng total RNA yielded TCR beta cDNA via a constant-region primer. ARM-PCR, slightly modified, supplied the TCR beta libraries through three nested multiplex PCR rounds. A C-beta reverse primer and TRBV1-TRBV30 forward primers served in each of the first two PCR rounds, at 10 cycles apiece. TCRdb recomputed calls from the multiplex PCR reads with MiXCR, one row per CDR3 protein. The data contain over 100,000 distinct CDR3 sequences, around 70% of them singletons. Both RNA and DNA were isolated together from around 20-30 mg of bulk tissue that had not been sorted. Patients had primary liver carcinoma treated by surgical resection. Chronic HBV infection, which was untreated, was present in the patients.

The V and J genes are TRBV12-3 or TRBV12-4 and TRBJ2-7, with a weak D call TRBD2 (5 bases). The sample comprised tumor-adjacent normal liver tissue. The TCR sequence derives from a woman between 55 and 75 years old with primary liver carcinoma and hepatitis B virus infection. The CDR3 bases are TGCGCCAGCAGTCCCGGAGGCTACGATCAGTACTTC. It yields the protein CASSPGGYDQYF.